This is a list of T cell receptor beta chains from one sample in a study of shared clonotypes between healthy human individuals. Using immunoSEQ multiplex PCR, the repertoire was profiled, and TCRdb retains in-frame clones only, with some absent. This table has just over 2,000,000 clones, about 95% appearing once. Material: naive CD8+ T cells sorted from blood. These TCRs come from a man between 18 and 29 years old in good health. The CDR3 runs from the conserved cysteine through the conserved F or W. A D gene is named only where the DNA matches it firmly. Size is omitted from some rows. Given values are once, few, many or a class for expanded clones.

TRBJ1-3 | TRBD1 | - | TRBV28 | CASSSPGQLSGNTIYF | TGTGCCAGCAGTTCTCCGGGACAGCTCTCTGGAAACACCATATATTTT
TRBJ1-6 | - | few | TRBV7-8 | CASSSLEVSPNSPLHF | TGTGCCAGCAGCTCCCTCGAGGTCTCCCCCAATTCACCCCTCCACTTT
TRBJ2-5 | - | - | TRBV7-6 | CASSLADREETQYF | TGTGCCAGCAGCTTAGCGGACAGAGAAGAGACCCAGTACTTC
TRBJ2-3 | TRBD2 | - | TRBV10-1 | CASSESVRLAGEDTQYF | TGCGCCAGCAGTGAGTCTGTACGGCTAGCGGGAGAAGATACGCAGTATTTT
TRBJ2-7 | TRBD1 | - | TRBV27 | CASSFLDRAYEQYF | TGTGCCAGCAGTTTCTTAGACAGGGCCTACGAGCAGTACTTC
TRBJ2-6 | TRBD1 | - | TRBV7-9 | CASSPARDRSSGANVLTF | TGTGCCAGCAGCCCGGCGAGGGACAGGAGCTCTGGGGCCAACGTCCTGACTTTC
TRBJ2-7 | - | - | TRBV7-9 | CASSFEAPYEQYF | TGTGCCAGCAGCTTTGAAGCGCCCTACGAGCAGTACTTC
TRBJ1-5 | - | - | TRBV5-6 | CASSLGTVFGNQPQHF | TGTGCCAGCAGCTTAGGGACGGTCTTTGGCAATCAGCCCCAGCATTTT
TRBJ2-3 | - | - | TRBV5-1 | CASSPVQGRGTDTQYF | TGCGCCAGCAGCCCCGTTCAGGGAAGGGGCACAGATACGCAGTATTTT
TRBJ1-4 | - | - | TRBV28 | CASSNTPTGSATNEKLFF | TGTGCCAGCAGCAATACGCCGACAGGTTCTGCAACTAATGAAAAACTGTTTTTT
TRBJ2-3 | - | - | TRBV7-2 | CASSLIDTQYF | TGTGCCAGCAGCTTGATAGATACGCAGTATTTT
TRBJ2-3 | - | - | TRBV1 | CTSSQSELRTDTQYF | TGCACCAGCAGCCAATCCGAGCTACGCACAGATACGCAGTATTTT
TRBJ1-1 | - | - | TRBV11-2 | CASSYTLNTEAFF | TGTGCCAGCAGCTATACATTGAACACTGAAGCTTTCTTT
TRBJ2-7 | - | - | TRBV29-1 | CSVIARESYEQYF | TGCAGCGTTATTGCCAGGGAGTCCTACGAGCAGTACTTC
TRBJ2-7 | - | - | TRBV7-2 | CASSFSTGTYEQYF | TGTGCCAGCAGCTTTAGTACGGGGACCTACGAGCAGTACTTC
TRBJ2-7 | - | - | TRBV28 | CASSFAFGEWKEQYF | TGTGCCAGCAGTTTTGCGTTTGGGGAATGGAAAGAGCAGTACTTC
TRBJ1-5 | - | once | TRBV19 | CASSLSVQGLGQPQHF | TGTGCCAGTAGTCTCTCGGTGCAGGGGCTAGGACAGCCCCAGCATTTT
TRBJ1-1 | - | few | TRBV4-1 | CASSQGPNTEAFF | TGCGCCAGCAGCCAAGGGCCGAACACTGAAGCTTTCTTT
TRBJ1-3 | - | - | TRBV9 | CASSVEQSSSGNTIYF | TGTGCCAGCAGCGTAGAACAGTCGAGCTCTGGAAACACCATATATTTT
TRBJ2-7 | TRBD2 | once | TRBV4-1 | CASSPAGGLFGEQYF | TGCGCCAGCAGCCCAGCGGGGGGACTTTTCGGGGAGCAGTACTTC
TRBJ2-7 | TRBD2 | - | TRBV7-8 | CASSSRLAGAGLTYEQYF | TGTGCCAGCAGCTCCCGACTAGCGGGGGCTGGCCTGACCTACGAGCAGTACTTC
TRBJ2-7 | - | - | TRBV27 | CASSPTGVAGPYEQYF | TGTGCCAGCAGTCCAACAGGGGTCGCGGGACCCTACGAGCAGTACTTC
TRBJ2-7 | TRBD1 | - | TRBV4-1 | CASSQERSQGAYEQYF | TGCGCCAGCAGCCAAGAGAGGTCCCAGGGGGCTTACGAGCAGTACTTC
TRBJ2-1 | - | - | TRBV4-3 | CASSQGRDIGLSGSPYNEQFF | TGCGCCAGCAGCCAAGGTCGGGACATCGGACTAAGCGGGTCTCCCTACAATGAGCAGTTCTTC
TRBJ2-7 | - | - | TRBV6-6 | CASSYSGAGGEQYF | TGTGCCAGCAGTTATTCCGGAGCCGGTGGCGAGCAGTACTTC
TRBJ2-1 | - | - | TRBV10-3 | CAISTDYPAGDNEQFF | TGTGCCATCAGTACGGACTACCCCGCCGGTGACAATGAGCAGTTCTTC
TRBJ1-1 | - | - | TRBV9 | CASSPARVGGNTEAFF | TGTGCCAGCAGCCCTGCTAGGGTTGGAGGGAACACTGAAGCTTTCTTT
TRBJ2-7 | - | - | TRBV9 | CASSVGGHSSYEQYF | TGTGCCAGCAGCGTAGGGGGACACAGCTCCTACGAGCAGTACTTC
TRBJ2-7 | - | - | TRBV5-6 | CASSPSVGSYEQYF | TGTGCCAGCAGCCCCTCGGTGGGCTCCTACGAGCAGTACTTC
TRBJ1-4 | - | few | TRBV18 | CASSPRKGGTNEKLFF | TGTGCCAGCTCACCTAGAAAAGGGGGGACAAATGAAAAACTGTTTTTT
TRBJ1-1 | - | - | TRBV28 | CASSPPGEVYTEAFF | TGTGCCAGCAGTCCGCCGGGGGAGGTGTACACTGAAGCTTTCTTT
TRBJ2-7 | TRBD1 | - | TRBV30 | CAWSGDRGAEQYF | TGTGCCTGGAGTGGGGACAGGGGCGCCGAGCAGTACTTC
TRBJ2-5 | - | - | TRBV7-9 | CASSVIRGLETQYF | TGTGCCAGCAGCGTAATACGGGGTCTCGAGACCCAGTACTTC
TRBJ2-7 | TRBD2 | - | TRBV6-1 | CASSEGTSGVSYEQYF | TGTGCCAGCAGTGAGGGGACTAGCGGGGTCTCCTACGAGCAGTACTTC
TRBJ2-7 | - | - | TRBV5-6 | CASSLTRADPTYEQYF | TGTGCCAGCAGCTTGACTCGAGCGGACCCAACCTACGAGCAGTACTTC
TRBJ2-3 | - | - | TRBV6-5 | CASSPGGRDTQYF | TGTGCCAGCAGCCCCGGAGGGCGAGATACGCAGTATTTT
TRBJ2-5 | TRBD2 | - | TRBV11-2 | CASSGTSGRVEETQYF | TGTGCCAGCAGCGGGACTAGCGGGAGGGTAGAAGAGACCCAGTACTTC
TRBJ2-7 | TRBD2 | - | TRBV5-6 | CASNLGLAEGGYEQYF | TGTGCCAGCAATCTGGGACTAGCAGAAGGGGGCTACGAGCAGTACTTC
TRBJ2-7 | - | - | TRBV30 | CAGQEEVYEQYF | TGTGCCGGTCAGGAGGAAGTCTACGAGCAGTACTTC
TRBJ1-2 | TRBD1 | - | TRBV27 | CASSPLLGGGYTF | TGTGCCAGCAGTCCCCTTTTAGGGGGCGGCTACACCTTC
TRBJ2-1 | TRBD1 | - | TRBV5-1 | CASSLRQGSSYNEQFF | TGCGCCAGCAGCCTCCGACAGGGCAGCTCCTACAATGAGCAGTTCTTC
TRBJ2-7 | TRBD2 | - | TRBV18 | CASSPPGGSEYEQYF | TGTGCCAGCTCACCACCAGGCGGGAGCGAGTACGAGCAGTACTTC
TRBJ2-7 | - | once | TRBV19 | CASSSGGPYEQYF | TGTGCCAGTAGCTCCGGGGGTCCGTACGAGCAGTACTTC
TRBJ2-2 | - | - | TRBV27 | CASSFLSGELFF | TGTGCCAGCAGTTTCCTTAGCGGGGAGCTGTTTTTT
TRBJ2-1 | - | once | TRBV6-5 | CASSPTHPVDEQFF | TGTGCCAGCAGCCCCACCCACCCGGTCGATGAGCAGTTCTTC
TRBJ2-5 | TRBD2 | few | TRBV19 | CASSITSGGQETQYF | TGTGCCAGTAGTATAACTAGCGGGGGGCAAGAGACCCAGTACTTC
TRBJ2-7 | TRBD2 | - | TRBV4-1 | CASSQELAGAAEQYF | TGCGCCAGCAGCCAGGAACTAGCGGGAGCTGCCGAGCAGTACTTC